This TCR beta chain comes out of a study of blood T cell repertoires in COVID-19. For the study at large: Specimens from acute and convalescent COVID-19 originated in the United States, Italy and Spain.

Original data processing: Researchers report that nucleated cell counts were estimated from reference gene primer amplification. Assay: immunoSEQ multiplex PCR; the TCRdb copy retains only in-frame clones and omits some. V, J and clone size were drawn from that table, and D and trimming were deduced from the DNA. The sample shows some 200,000 clones, around 84% of them seen only once. Germline CDR1 MNHEY, CDR2 SMNVEV (reference sequence). This CDR3 has 16 residues. V was cut by 3 bases and J by 8 bases, with 22 bases left in between. The clonotype originates from a man older than 75 with acute or convalescent COVID-19. The chain carries TRBV27 and TRBJ1-2, with TRBD1 as a possible D gene (6 bases). Input material: peripheral blood. CDR3 sequence: CASSFSQKQGVGGYTF. The CDR3 nucleotides read TGTGCCAGCAGTTTCTCGCAAAAACAGGGAGTCGGGGGCTACACCTTC.